This T cell receptor beta chain appears in the sequencing data of a study of CXCR3-negative and CXCR3-positive naive CD8 T cells. Across the study: Collectively, the libraries yielded about 135 million TRB reads in total, at about 1.5 +/- 0.3 million per library.

The libraries of TRB cDNA were prepared using 5' RACE with UMI labels. Reprocessing the 5' RACE reads, TCRdb reports a single entry for every CDR3 protein and omits DNA. This repertoire includes 46,000 or so distinct CDR3 sequences. This CDR3 is built from 12 residues. Looked up from germline, CDR1 is SQVTM and CDR2 is ANQGSEA. This TCR was sampled from a human donor in good health. Some clones in this sample may be carry-over from other donors' samples. Sequencing was carried out using naive CXCR3- CD8+ T cells from blood. Specified subset: CD45RO-CCR7+CD27+CD95- naive CD8+ T cells lacking CXCR3 (TNR3-). The chain recombines TRBV29-1 with TRBJ2-7. CDR3 loop: CSVMGGPYEQYF.